This entry lists 8 T cell receptor beta chains sequenced from one sample in a study of blood T cells in healthy people across ages. A sample-barcoded 5' primer and a J-beta primer mix were used in a second PCR of roughly 7 to 12 cycles. TCRdb itself ran the 5' RACE reads through MiXCR, one entry per CDR3 protein. Among about 640,000 distinct CDR3 sequences listed, about 54% were seen once. The sample comprised blood. All receptors derive from a man aged 60-69 years in good health.

The chain joins TRBV5-1 to TRBJ2-5; possible D gene TRBD2, 5 bases. Germline assignment: CDR1 SGHRS and CDR2 YFSETQ. Trimming removed 3 bases from V and 11 bases from J, with 17 bases in between. The CDR3 consists of 13 residues. The CDR3 region is CASSSERNNEQYF. As DNA, the CDR3 is TGCGCCAGCAGCTCTGAGCGGAACAATGAGCAGTACTTC.

The V gene is TRBV12-3 or TRBV12-4, the J gene TRBJ1-6, with TRBD1 matching over 8 bases. The CDR3 has 12 amino acids. V lost 3 bases, J lost 13 bases, and 2 bases stayed unmatched. The CDR3 DNA follows: TGTGCCAGCAGTTTTAACAGGGGGCCCCTCCACTTT. This translates into CASSFNRGPLHF.

This chain links TRBV6-5 with TRBJ2-3, with D possibly being TRBD1 or TRBD2 (5 bases each). Trimming cost V 0 bases and J 0 bases, with 13 bases left between them. CDR3 length: 17 amino acids. Germline lookup yields CDR1 MNHEY and CDR2 SVGAGI. CDR3 amino acids: CASSYSGTVVSTDTQYF. The CDR3 region has the DNA TGTGCCAGCAGTTACTCGGGGACGGTTGTTAGCACAGATACGCAGTATTTT.

This clonotype was recorded at least ten times. The chain uses TRBV5-1 and TRBJ2-1; TRBD2 might be the D (7 bases). The V end lost 5 bases, the J end lost 0 bases, and 15 bases lay between the germline ends. This CDR3 is built from 16 residues. The germline V gene has CDR1 SGHRS and CDR2 YFSETQ. The CDR3 DNA follows: TGCGCCAGCAGTCCGGCGGGGGACACCTCCTACAATGAGCAGTTCTTC. Protein sequence: CASSPAGDTSYNEQFF.

The chain has TRBV12-3 or TRBV12-4 and TRBJ2-2; possibly TRBD2 for D (5 bases). Trimming shortened V by 3 bases and J by 7 bases, and 9 bases separated the two germline ends. This CDR3 is built from 13 residues. The CDR3 nucleotides are TGTGCCAGCAGTTTCGGGGTCCGCGGGGAGCTGTTTTTT. Translated: CASSFGVRGELFF.

This rearrangement joins TRBV27 to TRBJ1-2, with TRBD1 identical over 9 bases. Trimming removed 3 bases from V and 8 bases from J; junction bases left unmatched: 7. This CDR3 contains 14 residues. Per the germline V gene, CDR1 is MNHEY and CDR2 is SMNVEV (reference sequence). CDR3 loop: CASSFLGQGNGYTF. The CDR3, as DNA: TGTGCCAGCAGTTTTTTGGGACAGGGAAACGGCTACACCTTC.

This clonotype was detected only a few times. The genes are TRBV20-1 and TRBJ2-7; possibly TRBD2 for D (7 bases). The tail of the sequence fits TRBJ2-5 better, so the J call may be wrong. The CDR3 contains 13 residues. Germline V gene data show CDR1 as DFQATT and CDR2 as SNEGSKA (reference sequence). The CDR3 DNA follows: TGCAGTGCGGGGGGGGCTGGAGAAGAGACCCAGTACTTC. It is translated as CSAGGAGEETQYF.

A few counts support this clonotype. The gene calls are TRBV29-1 and TRBJ1-2, with D tentatively TRBD1 (5 bases). Germline lookup yields CDR1 SQVTM and CDR2 ANQGSEA. Trimming took off 0 bases at V and 8 bases at J, with 13 bases between the two ends. The CDR3 spans 13 residues. CDR3 amino acids: CSVEDLGRDGYTF. As DNA, the CDR3 is TGCAGCGTTGAAGATCTGGGCAGGGACGGCTACACCTTC.